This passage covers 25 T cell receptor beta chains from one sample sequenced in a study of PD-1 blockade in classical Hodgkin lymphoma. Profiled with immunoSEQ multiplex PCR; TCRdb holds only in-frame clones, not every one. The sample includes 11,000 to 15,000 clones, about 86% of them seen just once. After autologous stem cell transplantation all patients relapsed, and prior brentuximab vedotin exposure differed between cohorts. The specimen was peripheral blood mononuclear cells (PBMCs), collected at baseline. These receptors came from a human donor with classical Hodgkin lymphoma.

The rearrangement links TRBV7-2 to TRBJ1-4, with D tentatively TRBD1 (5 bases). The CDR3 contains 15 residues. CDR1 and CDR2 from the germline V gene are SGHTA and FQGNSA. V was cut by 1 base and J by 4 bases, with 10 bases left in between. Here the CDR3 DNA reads TGTGCCAGCAGCTTAGGGCCCCAGGGTAATGAAAAACTGTTTTTT. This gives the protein CASSLGPQGNEKLFF. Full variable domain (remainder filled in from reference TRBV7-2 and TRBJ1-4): GAGVSQSPSNKVTEKGKDVELRCDPISGHTALYWYRQSLGQGLEFLIYFQGNSAPDKSGLPSDRFSAERTGGSVSTLTIQRTQQEDSAVYLCASSLGPQGNEKLFFGSGTQLSVL.

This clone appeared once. The CDR3 region has the DNA TGTGCCAGCAGCTCCCGGACATCTTTAGCCTACGAGCAGTACTTC. Translated: CASSSRTSLAYEQYF. V is TRBV7-9 and J is TRBJ2-7; D might be TRBD1 (5 bases). The germline V gene encodes CDR1 SEHNR and CDR2 FQNEAQ (reference sequence). V was pared by 4 bases and J by 2 bases, with 15 bases between. The CDR3 runs to 15 residues.

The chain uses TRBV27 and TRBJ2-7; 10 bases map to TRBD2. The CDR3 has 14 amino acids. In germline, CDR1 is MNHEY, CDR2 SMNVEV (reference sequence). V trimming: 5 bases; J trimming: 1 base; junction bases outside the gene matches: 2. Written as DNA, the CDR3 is TGTGCCAGCAGTCCTAGCGGGGGATCCTACGAGCAGTACTTC. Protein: CASSPSGGSYEQYF.

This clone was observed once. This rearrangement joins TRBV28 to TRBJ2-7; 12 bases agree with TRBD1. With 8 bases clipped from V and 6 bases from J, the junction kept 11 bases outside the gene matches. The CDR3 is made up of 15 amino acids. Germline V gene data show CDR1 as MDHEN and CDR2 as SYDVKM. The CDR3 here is CASGLFGTGGFEQYF. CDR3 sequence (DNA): TGTGCCAGCGGGCTGTTTGGGACAGGGGGCTTCGAGCAGTACTTC.

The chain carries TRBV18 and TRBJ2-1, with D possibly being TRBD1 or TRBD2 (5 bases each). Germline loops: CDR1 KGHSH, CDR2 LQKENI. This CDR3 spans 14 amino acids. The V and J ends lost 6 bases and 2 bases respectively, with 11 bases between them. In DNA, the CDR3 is TGTGCCAGCTCTGAGGGGAAAACCTACAATGAGCAGTTCTTC. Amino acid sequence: CASSEGKTYNEQFF.

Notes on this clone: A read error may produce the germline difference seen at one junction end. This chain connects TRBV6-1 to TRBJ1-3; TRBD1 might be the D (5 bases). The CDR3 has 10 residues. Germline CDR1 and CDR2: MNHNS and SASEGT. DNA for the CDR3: TGTGCCAGCAGTGACGGGGCCCGTTCTTTT. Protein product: CASSDGARSF.

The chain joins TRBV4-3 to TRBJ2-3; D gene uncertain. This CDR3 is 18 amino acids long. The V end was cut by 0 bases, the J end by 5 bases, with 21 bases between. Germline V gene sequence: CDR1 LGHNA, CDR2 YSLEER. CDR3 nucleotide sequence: TGCGCCAGCAGCCAAGATCCCGCTGGCAGTCCTGGCTTAGATACGCAGTATTTT. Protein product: CASSQDPAGSPGLDTQYF.

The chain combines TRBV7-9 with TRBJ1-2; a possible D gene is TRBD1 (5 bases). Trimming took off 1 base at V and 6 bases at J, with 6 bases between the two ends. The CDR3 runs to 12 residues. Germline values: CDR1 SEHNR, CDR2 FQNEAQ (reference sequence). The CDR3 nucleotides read TGTGCCAGCAGCTTAGGACAGAATGGCTACACCTTC. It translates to CASSLGQNGYTF.

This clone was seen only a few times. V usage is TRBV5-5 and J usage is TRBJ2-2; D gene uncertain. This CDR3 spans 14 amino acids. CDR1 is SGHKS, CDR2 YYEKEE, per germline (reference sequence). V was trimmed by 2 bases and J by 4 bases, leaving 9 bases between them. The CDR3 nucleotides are TGTGCCAGCAGCTTAGACCCAAGCACCGGGGAGCTGTTTTTT. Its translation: CASSLDPSTGELFF.

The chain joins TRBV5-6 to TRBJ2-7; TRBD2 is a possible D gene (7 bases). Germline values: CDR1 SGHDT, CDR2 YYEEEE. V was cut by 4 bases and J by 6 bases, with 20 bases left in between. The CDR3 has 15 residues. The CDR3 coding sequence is TGTGCCAGCAGCGGACTAGGGGGGCCAGAGGGCGAGCAGTACTTC. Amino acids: CASSGLGGPEGEQYF.

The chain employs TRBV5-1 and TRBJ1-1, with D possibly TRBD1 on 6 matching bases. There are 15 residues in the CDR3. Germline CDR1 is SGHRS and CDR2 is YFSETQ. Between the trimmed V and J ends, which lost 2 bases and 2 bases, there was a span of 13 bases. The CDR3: CASSFTGTLNTEAFF. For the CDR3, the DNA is TGCGCCAGCAGCTTTACCGGGACACTTAACACTGAAGCTTTCTTT.

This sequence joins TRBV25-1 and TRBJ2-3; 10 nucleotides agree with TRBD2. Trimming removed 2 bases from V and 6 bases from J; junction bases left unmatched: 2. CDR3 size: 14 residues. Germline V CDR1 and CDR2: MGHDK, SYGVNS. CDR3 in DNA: TGTGCCAGCAGTGAACTAGCGGGGGTGGATACGCAGTATTTT. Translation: CASSELAGVDTQYF.

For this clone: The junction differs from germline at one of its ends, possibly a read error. CDR3 nucleotide sequence: TGTGCCAGCGGCGGCCTGACTAGCATAGATACGCAGTATTTT. It translates to CASGGLTSIDTQYF. The chain has TRBV2 and TRBJ2-3; 7 positions agree with TRBD2. Per the germline V gene, CDR1 is SNHLY and CDR2 is FYNNEI. This CDR3 comprises 14 residues.

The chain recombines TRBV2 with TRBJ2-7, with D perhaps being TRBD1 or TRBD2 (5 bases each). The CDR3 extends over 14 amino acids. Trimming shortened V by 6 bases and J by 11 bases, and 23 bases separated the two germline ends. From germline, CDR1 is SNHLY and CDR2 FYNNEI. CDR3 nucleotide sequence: TGTGCCAGCAGGGGGACCGGGCCCGCCGGGTGGAAGTACTTC. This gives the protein CASRGTGPAGWKYF.

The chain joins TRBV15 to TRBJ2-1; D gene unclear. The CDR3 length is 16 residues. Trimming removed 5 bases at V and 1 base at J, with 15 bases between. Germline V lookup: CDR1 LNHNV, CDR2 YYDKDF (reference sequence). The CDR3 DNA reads TGTGCCACCAGCCTTAGTGGGAAGGGATCCTACAATGAGCAGTTCTTC. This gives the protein CATSLSGKGSYNEQFF.

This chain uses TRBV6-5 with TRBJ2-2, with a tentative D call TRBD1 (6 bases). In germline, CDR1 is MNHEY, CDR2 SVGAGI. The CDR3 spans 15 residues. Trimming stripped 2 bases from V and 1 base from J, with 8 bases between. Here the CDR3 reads CASSYLQGNTGELFF. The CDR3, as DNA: TGTGCCAGCAGTTACCTACAGGGGAACACCGGGGAGCTGTTTTTT.

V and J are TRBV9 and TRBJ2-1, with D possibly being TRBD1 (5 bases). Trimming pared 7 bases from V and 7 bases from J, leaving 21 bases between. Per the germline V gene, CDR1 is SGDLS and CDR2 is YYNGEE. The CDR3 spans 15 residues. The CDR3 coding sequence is TGTGCCAGCGAGCCTCTTAGGGGCGATTATAATGAGCAGTTCTTC. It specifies CASEPLRGDYNEQFF. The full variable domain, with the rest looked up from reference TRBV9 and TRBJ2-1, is DSGVTQTPKHLITATGQRVTLRCSPRSGDLSVYWYQQSLDQGLQFLIQYYNGEERAKGNILERFSAQQFPDLHSELNLSSLELGDSALYFCASEPLRGDYNEQFFGPGTRLTVL.

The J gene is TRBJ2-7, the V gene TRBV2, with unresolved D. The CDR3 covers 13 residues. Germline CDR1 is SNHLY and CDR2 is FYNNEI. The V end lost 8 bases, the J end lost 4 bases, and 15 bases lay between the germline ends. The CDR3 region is CASCVSNSYEQYF. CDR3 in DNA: TGTGCCAGCTGTGTCAGCAACAGTTACGAGCAGTACTTC.

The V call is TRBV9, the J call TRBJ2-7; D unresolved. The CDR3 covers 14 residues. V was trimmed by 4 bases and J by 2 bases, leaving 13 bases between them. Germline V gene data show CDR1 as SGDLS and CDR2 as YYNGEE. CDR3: CASSSRVETYEQYF. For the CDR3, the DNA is TGTGCCAGCAGCTCCCGGGTAGAGACCTACGAGCAGTACTTC.

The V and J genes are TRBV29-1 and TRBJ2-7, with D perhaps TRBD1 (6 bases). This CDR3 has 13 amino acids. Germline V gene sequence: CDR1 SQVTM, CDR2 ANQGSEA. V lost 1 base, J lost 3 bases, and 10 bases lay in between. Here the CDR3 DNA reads TGCAGCGTTGAAGGAGGGGGTAGCTACGAGCAGTACTTC. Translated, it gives CSVEGGGSYEQYF.

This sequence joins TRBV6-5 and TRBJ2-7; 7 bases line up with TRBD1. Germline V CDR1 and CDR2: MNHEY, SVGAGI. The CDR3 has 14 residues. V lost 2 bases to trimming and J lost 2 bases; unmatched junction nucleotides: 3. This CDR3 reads CASSYRQGTYEQYF. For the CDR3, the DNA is TGTGCCAGCAGTTACAGACAGGGAACCTACGAGCAGTACTTC.

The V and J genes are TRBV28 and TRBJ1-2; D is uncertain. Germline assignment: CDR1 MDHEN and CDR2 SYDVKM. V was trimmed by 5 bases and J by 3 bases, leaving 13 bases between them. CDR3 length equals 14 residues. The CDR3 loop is CASSPEAWDYGYTF. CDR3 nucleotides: TGTGCCAGCAGTCCAGAAGCCTGGGACTATGGCTACACCTTC.

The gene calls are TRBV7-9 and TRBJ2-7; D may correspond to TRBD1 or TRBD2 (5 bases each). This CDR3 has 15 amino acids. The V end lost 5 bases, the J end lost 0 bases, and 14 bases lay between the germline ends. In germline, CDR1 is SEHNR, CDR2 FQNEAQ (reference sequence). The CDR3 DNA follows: TGTGCCAGCAGCGCCGACCGGGACGTCTCCTACGAGCAGTACTTC. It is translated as CASSADRDVSYEQYF. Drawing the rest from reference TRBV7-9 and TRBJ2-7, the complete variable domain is DTGVSQNPRHKITKRGQNVTFRCDPISEHNRLYWYRQTLGQGPEFLTYFQNEAQLEKSRLLSDRFSAERPKGSFSTLEIQRTEQGDSAMYLCASSADRDVSYEQYFGPGTRLTVT.

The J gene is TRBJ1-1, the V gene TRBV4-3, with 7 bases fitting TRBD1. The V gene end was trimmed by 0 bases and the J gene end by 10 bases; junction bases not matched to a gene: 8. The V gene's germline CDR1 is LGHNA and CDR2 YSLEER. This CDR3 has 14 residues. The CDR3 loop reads CASSQDEGARGAFF. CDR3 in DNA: TGCGCCAGCAGCCAAGATGAGGGGGCGAGGGGAGCTTTCTTT.

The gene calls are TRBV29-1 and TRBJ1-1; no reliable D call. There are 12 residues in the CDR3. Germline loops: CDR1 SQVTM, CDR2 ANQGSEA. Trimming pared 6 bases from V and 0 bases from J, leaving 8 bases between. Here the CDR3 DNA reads TGCAGCGTAAAGGCACTGAACACTGAAGCTTTCTTT. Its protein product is CSVKALNTEAFF. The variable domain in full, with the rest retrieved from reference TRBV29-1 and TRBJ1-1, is SAVISQKPSRDICQRGTSLTIQCQVDSQVTMMFWYRQQPGQSLTLIATANQGSEATYESGFVIDKFPISRPNLTFSTLTVSNMSPEDSSIYLCSVKALNTEAFFGQGTRLTVV.